The 25 T cell receptor beta chains given below trace back to one sample, sequenced in a study of CD8+ T cells in alopecia areata. This sample's treatment: oral pan-JAK inhibitor, 5-10 mg twice daily. Reverse transcribed after extraction, RNA yielded cDNA as the sequencing template. The assay was immunoSEQ multiplex PCR, and TCRdb's table has in-frame clones only and misses some. The sample yields around 300,000 clones, around three fifths seen once. Sequencing was performed on CD4+ T cells sorted from blood, taken between weeks 51 and 52, from a patient treated with tofacitinib. Source of these receptors: a human donor with alopecia areata.

J is TRBJ2-3 and V is TRBV4-2; D not resolved. The germline CDR1 and CDR2 sequences are LGHNA and YNFKEQ. V lost 4 bases and J lost 0, with 14 bases in between. The CDR3 loop spans 16 amino acids. In DNA form, the CDR3 reads TGTGCCAGCAGCCCTGCTACTCGTGCTAGCACAGATACGCAGTATTTT. Residues: CASSPATRASTDTQYF.

The chain employs TRBV30 and TRBJ1-6, with unresolved D. This CDR3 spans 15 amino acids. CDR1 and CDR2 (germline): GTSNPN, SVGIG (reference sequence). The ends were cut back, 3 bases at V and 7 bases at J, with 16 bases in the middle. The CDR3 is CAWRGGSPSNSPLHF. CDR3 DNA: TGTGCCTGGAGGGGAGGCTCCCCCAGCAATTCACCCCTCCACTTT. The variable domain in full, with the rest retrieved from reference TRBV30 and TRBJ1-6, is SQTIHQWPATLVQPVGSPLSLECTVEGTSNPNLYWYRQAAGRGLQLLFYSVGIGQISSEVPQNLSASRPQDRQFILSSKKLLLSDSGFYLCAWRGGSPSNSPLHFGNGTRLTVT.

To note about this clone: The same CDR3 arises from other DNA sequences in this sample as well. V usage is TRBV2 and J usage is TRBJ2-7, with D perhaps given as TRBD1 or TRBD2 (5 bases each). V was trimmed by 6 bases and J by 4 bases, leaving 7 bases between them. This CDR3 has 11 residues. In germline, CDR1 is SNHLY, CDR2 FYNNEI. Here the CDR3 DNA reads TGTGCCAGCAGGGGGACGTACGAGCAGTACTTC. This encodes CASRGTYEQYF.

This chain connects TRBV29-1 to TRBJ2-7, with 10 bases identical to TRBD1. The CDR3 is made up of 15 amino acids. The germline CDR1 and CDR2 sequences are SQVTM and ANQGSEA. Losses at the gene ends were 3 bases for V and 3 bases for J; bases not matched to a gene: 8. The CDR3: CSVEWETGGDYEQYF. The CDR3 DNA reads TGCAGCGTTGAGTGGGAGACAGGGGGCGACTACGAGCAGTACTTC.

Only one count was recorded for this clone. The CDR3 bases are TGTGCCAGCAGCCAAGAGAGAGCGGGGGGGCTTGGAGAGACCCAGTACTTC. Protein sequence: CASSQERAGGLGETQYF. V and J are TRBV4-2 and TRBJ2-5; 10 positions agree with TRBD2. The CDR3 sequence is 17 residues long. Per the germline V gene, CDR1 is LGHNA and CDR2 is YNFKEQ. V dropped 0 bases and J dropped 4; count of bases not matched to a gene: 8.

The chain joins TRBV30 to TRBJ2-1; 11 nucleotides align to TRBD2. This CDR3 is built from 15 residues. Germline V CDR1 and CDR2: GTSNPN, SVGIG (reference sequence). V shed 5 bases, J shed 5 bases, and the junction held 8 bases outside the gene matches. The CDR3 coding sequence is TGTGCCTGGGGACCTGGACTAGCGGGCCACAATGAGCAGTTCTTC. Its translation is CAWGPGLAGHNEQFF. Full variable domain (rest looked up from reference TRBV30 and TRBJ2-1): SQTIHQWPATLVQPVGSPLSLECTVEGTSNPNLYWYRQAAGRGLQLLFYSVGIGQISSEVPQNLSASRPQDRQFILSSKKLLLSDSGFYLCAWGPGLAGHNEQFFGPGTRLTVL.

The table lists this clone with a few counts. This chain joins TRBV10-3 and TRBJ2-7; D unresolved. The CDR3 has 12 residues. Germline V gene lookup returns CDR1 ENHRY and CDR2 SYGVKD. V gave up 8 bases and J gave up 8 bases, with 16 bases separating them. The CDR3 loop is CAIDDGVAQQYF. DNA of the CDR3: TGTGCCATCGACGATGGTGTCGCCCAGCAGTACTTC.

The V call is TRBV5-6, the J call TRBJ2-2, with a tentative D call TRBD2 (6 bases). This CDR3 is 15 amino acids long. The germline V and J ends were trimmed by 3 bases and 3 bases, with 12 bases remaining between them. The germline gives CDR1 SGHDT, CDR2 YYEEEE. The DNA for the CDR3 is TGTGCCAGCAGCTCCGGGGGACTCTACACCGGGGAGCTGTTTTTT. Translated: CASSSGGLYTGELFF. Combining the CDR3 with reference TRBV5-6 and TRBJ2-2 gives the whole variable domain DAGVTQSPTHLIKTRGQQVTLRCSPKSGHDTVSWYQQALGQGPQFIFQYYEEEERQRGNFPDRFSGHQFPNYSSELNVNALLLGDSALYLCASSSGGLYTGELFFGEGSRLTVL.

CDR3 region: CAWSRDSGAGYTF. The CDR3 DNA is TGTGCCTGGAGTCGGGACAGTGGGGCTGGCTACACCTTC. The chain combines TRBV30 with TRBJ1-2; 7 nucleotides align to TRBD1. The germline CDR1 and CDR2 sequences are GTSNPN and SVGIG (reference sequence). After removal of 2 bases from V and 7 bases from J, the junction contained 7 bases not matched to a gene. The CDR3 is 13 amino acids. Looking up the rest from reference TRBV30 and TRBJ1-2 gives the full variable domain: SQTIHQWPATLVQPVGSPLSLECTVEGTSNPNLYWYRQAAGRGLQLLFYSVGIGQISSEVPQNLSASRPQDRQFILSSKKLLLSDSGFYLCAWSRDSGAGYTFGSGTRLTVV.

In its sample, this clone was seen a few times. This chain connects TRBV4-3 to TRBJ2-5; 8 bases fit TRBD2. J gave up 1 base and V 4 bases, and 5 bases lay outside the gene matches. The germline V gene encodes CDR1 LGHNA and CDR2 YSLEER. This CDR3 is 15 amino acids long. Here the CDR3 reads CASSPGGAVQETQYF. The DNA of the CDR3 is TGCGCCAGCAGCCCCGGGGGGGCGGTCCAAGAGACCCAGTACTTC.

This chain joins TRBV6-6 and TRBJ2-7; maybe TRBD1 (6 bases). Germline V CDR1 and CDR2: MNHNY, SVGAGI (reference sequence). The CDR3 spans 12 residues. V was trimmed by 8 bases and J by 2 bases, leaving 10 bases between them. CDR3 sequence reads: CASLNRAYEQYF. The CDR3 nucleotides read TGTGCCAGCCTGAACAGGGCCTACGAGCAGTACTTC.

This rearrangement joins TRBV10-3 to TRBJ1-3; D uncertain. The CDR3 covers 16 residues. CDR1 and CDR2 (germline): ENHRY, SYGVKD. The germline V and J ends were trimmed by 6 bases and 2 bases, with 17 bases remaining between them. Here the CDR3 reads CAISQNPIVPGNTIYF. Written as DNA, the CDR3 is TGTGCCATCAGCCAAAATCCGATCGTACCTGGAAACACCATATATTTT.

With respect to this clone: The sample carries other DNA sequences with the same CDR3. This rearrangement joins TRBV18 to TRBJ2-5; no clear D gene. Germline loops: CDR1 KGHSH, CDR2 LQKENI. This CDR3 is 11 amino acids long. V was clipped by 2 bases and J by 4 bases, with 2 bases between them. Written as DNA, the CDR3 is TGTGCCAGCTCACCATCAGAGACCCAGTACTTC. This codes for CASSPSETQYF.

J is TRBJ2-5 and V is TRBV4-3, with D uncertain. Per germline, CDR1 LGHNA and CDR2 YSLEER. V was shortened by 3 bases and J by 2 bases, with 7 bases between the two germline ends. The length of the CDR3 is 13 residues. Here the CDR3 reads CASSQKRQETQYF. Here the CDR3 DNA reads TGCGCCAGCAGCCAGAAGAGACAAGAGACCCAGTACTTC.

This clone was seen a few times. The CDR3 protein is CASSLVRGAQSETQYF. CDR3 sequence (DNA): TGTGCCAGCAGCTTGGTACGGGGGGCGCAGAGCGAGACCCAGTACTTC. The chain recombines TRBV5-6 with TRBJ2-5, with D possibly being TRBD2 (7 bases). Germline V gene lookup returns CDR1 SGHDT and CDR2 YYEEEE. The CDR3 length is 16 residues. The germline V and J ends were trimmed by 0 bases and 5 bases, with 17 bases remaining between them.

Details on this clone: Sequence at one end of the junction differs from germline and may be a read error. The chain is built from TRBV5-4 and TRBJ2-2, with 9 positions matching TRBD1. This CDR3 is 14 amino acids long. CDR1 is SGHNT and CDR2 is YYREEE in the germline V gene (reference sequence). The CDR3 sequence: CASSQEATGGTLFF. The CDR3 bases are TGCGCCAGCAGCCAAGAGGCGACAGGGGGGACGCTGTTTTTT.

V usage is TRBV9 and J usage is TRBJ2-3, with D tentatively TRBD1 (5 bases). V was cut by 0 bases and J by 0 bases, with 11 bases left in between. This CDR3 comprises 16 residues. CDR1 is SGDLS and CDR2 is YYNGEE in the germline V gene. CDR3 nucleotides: TGTGCCAGCAGCGTAGAGGGGATCGCTAGCACAGATACGCAGTATTTT. Protein product: CASSVEGIASTDTQYF.

This chain connects TRBV6-1 to TRBJ1-1, with a tentative D call TRBD1 (5 bases). This CDR3 is built from 12 residues. V lost 7 bases and J lost 4, with 10 bases in between. In germline, CDR1 is MNHNS, CDR2 SASEGT. CDR3 nucleotide sequence: TGTGCCAGCACCCGAAGGGGCACTGAAGCTTTCTTT. Protein product: CASTRRGTEAFF.

The V and J genes are TRBV25-1 and TRBJ1-4; 7 positions agree with TRBD1. V lost 6 bases, J lost 4 bases, and 8 bases stayed unmatched. Germline V gene sequence: CDR1 MGHDK, CDR2 SYGVNS. The CDR3 extends over 15 amino acids. CDR3 nucleotides: TGTGCCAGCAGCCTTGGACAGGCACTTAATGAAAAACTGTTTTTT. Its protein is CASSLGQALNEKLFF.

A few counts support this clone. The rearrangement joins TRBV15 to TRBJ2-3; maybe TRBD1 (5 bases). The CDR3 length is 14 residues. The V gene lost 1 base and the J gene lost 4 bases, with 9 bases spanning the gap. Germline V gene lookup returns CDR1 LNHNV and CDR2 YYDKDF (reference sequence). The CDR3 spells CATSRGGRADTQYF. The CDR3 DNA reads as TGTGCCACCAGCAGAGGGGGCAGGGCAGATACGCAGTATTTT.

The chain combines TRBV6-5 with TRBJ1-4, with D possibly TRBD1 on 6 matching bases. This CDR3 comprises 12 residues. The germline V gene encodes CDR1 MNHEY and CDR2 SVGAGI. Deletions cut 5 bases from V and 10 bases from J, with 11 bases between. The CDR3 DNA sequence: TGTGCCAGCAGTAAACAGGGAGGAAAACTGTTTTTT. Amino acids: CASSKQGGKLFF.

CDR3 nucleotides: TGCGCCAGCAGTGAACCCCAAGAGACCCAGTACTTC. It translates to CASSEPQETQYF. V and J are TRBV5-1 and TRBJ2-5; no definite D call. The CDR3 length is 12 residues. Germline CDR1 SGHRS, CDR2 YFSETQ. The ends were cut back, 5 bases at V and 1 base at J, with 6 bases in the middle.

The chain joins TRBV27 to TRBJ2-7, with a possible D match to TRBD2 (6 bases). Germline V gene data show CDR1 as MNHEY and CDR2 as SMNVEV (reference sequence). Trimming shortened V by 5 bases and J by 5 bases, and 16 bases separated the two germline ends. This CDR3 spans 14 amino acids. The DNA of the CDR3 is TGTGCCAGCAGTCCCGGGACTTCGGGCAACGAGCAGTACTTC. Translation gives CASSPGTSGNEQYF.

The J gene is TRBJ2-7, the V gene TRBV29-1, with D tentatively TRBD2 (5 bases). The germline V gene encodes CDR1 SQVTM and CDR2 ANQGSEA. V was trimmed by 7 bases and J by 6 bases, leaving 25 bases between them. The CDR3 covers 15 residues. This chain's CDR3 is CSAKPQTGYGGEQYF. For the CDR3, the DNA is TGCAGCGCCAAGCCACAGACGGGATACGGAGGCGAGCAGTACTTC.

The chain uses TRBV29-1 and TRBJ1-2; 7 bases align to TRBD1. The CDR3 sequence is 13 residues long. The V gene end was trimmed by 6 bases and the J gene end by 5 bases; junction bases not matched to a gene: 9. Germline CDR1 and CDR2: SQVTM and ANQGSEA. CDR3 coding DNA: TGCAGCGTGACATACAGGGGACTTTATGGCTACACCTTC. Translation: CSVTYRGLYGYTF.